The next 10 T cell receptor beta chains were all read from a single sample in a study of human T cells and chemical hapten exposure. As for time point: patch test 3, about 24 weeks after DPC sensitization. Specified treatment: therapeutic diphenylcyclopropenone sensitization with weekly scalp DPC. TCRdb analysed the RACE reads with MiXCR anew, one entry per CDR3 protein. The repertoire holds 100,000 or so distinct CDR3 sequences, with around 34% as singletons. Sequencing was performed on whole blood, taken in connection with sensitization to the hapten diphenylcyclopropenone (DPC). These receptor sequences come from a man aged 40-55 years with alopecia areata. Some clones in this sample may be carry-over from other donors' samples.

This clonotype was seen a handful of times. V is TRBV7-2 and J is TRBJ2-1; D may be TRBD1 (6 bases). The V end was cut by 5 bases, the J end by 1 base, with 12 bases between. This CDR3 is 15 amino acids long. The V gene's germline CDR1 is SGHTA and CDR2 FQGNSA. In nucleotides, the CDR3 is TGTGCCAGCAGCCCCAGGGGCACTTCCTACAATGAGCAGTTCTTC. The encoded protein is CASSPRGTSYNEQFF.

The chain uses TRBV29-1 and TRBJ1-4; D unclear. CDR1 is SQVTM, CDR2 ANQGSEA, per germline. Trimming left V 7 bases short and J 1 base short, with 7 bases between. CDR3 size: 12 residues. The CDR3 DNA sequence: TGCAGCGCACAGATAACTAATGAAAAACTGTTTTTT. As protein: CSAQITNEKLFF.

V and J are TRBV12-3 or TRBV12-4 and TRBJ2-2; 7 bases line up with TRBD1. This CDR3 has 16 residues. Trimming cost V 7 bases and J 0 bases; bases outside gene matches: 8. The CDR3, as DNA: TGTGCCAGCACCTGGACAGGACGATCGAACACCGGGGAGCTGTTTTTT. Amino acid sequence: CASTWTGRSNTGELFF.

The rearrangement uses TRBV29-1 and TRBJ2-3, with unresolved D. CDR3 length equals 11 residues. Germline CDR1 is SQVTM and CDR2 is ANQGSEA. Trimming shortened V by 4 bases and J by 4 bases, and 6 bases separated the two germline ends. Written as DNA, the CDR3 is TGCAGCGTTGTTTTTGCAGATACGCAGTATTTT. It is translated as CSVVFADTQYF.

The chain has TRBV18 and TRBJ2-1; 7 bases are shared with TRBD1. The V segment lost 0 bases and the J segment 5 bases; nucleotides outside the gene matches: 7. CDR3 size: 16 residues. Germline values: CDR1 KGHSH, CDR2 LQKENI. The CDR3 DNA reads TGTGCCAGCTCACCACCGTCGGGACAGACAAACAATGAGCAGTTCTTC. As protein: CASSPPSGQTNNEQFF.

The CDR3 nucleotides are TGTGCCAGCAGCCGGACTAGCGGGAGGTACAATGAGCAGTTCTTC. The encoded protein is CASSRTSGRYNEQFF. The rearrangement uses TRBV7-6 and TRBJ2-1, with 14 nucleotides matching TRBD2. This CDR3 has 15 residues. Germline V gene data show CDR1 as SGHVS and CDR2 as FNYEAQ. The J segment lost 4 bases and the V segment lost 5 bases, leaving 1 base of the junction unmatched.

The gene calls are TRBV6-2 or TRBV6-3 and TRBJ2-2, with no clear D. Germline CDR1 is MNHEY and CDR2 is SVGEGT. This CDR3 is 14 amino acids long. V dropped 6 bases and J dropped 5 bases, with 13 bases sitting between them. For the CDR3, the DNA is TGTGCCAGCAGGCGCCAACTCGAAACCGGGGAGCTGTTTTTT. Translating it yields CASRRQLETGELFF.

This CDR3 is CSAFTGAGSEKLFF. The CDR3 DNA sequence: TGCAGTGCTTTTACAGGGGCTGGCTCTGAAAAACTGTTTTTT. The chain couples TRBV20-1 to TRBJ1-4; TRBD1 aligns across 7 bases. Germline values: CDR1 DFQATT, CDR2 SNEGSKA (reference sequence). The CDR3 contains 14 residues. J lost 7 bases, V lost 5 bases, and 10 bases had no gene match.

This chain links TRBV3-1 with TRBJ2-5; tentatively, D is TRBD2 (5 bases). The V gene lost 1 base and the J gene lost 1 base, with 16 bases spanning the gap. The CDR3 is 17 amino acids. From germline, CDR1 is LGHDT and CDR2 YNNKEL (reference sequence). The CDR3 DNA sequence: TGTGCCAGCAGCCAAGTGATGAGCGGATACCTCCAAGAGACCCAGTACTTC. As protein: CASSQVMSGYLQETQYF.

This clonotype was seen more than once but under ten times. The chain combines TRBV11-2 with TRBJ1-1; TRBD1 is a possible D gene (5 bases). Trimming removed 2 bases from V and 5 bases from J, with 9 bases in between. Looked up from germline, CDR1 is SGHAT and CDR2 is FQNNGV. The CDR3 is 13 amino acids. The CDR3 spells CASSLLGLTEAFF. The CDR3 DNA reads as TGTGCCAGCAGCTTACTGGGGCTAACTGAAGCTTTCTTT.